The next 32 T cell receptor beta chains were all read from a single sample in a study of tumor-infiltrating lymphocytes in primary liver carcinoma (dated by TCRdb to about 2017). Total RNA and DNA were co-extracted from about 20-30 mg of bulk tissue with the AllPrep DNA/RNA mini kit, without cell sorting. Sequencing was carried out with an Illumina HiSeq 2500. TCRbeta-specific cDNA was reverse-transcribed from 500 ng total RNA using a constant-region primer and ProtoScript II reverse transcriptase. TCRbeta libraries were built with three nested multiplex PCR rounds, a slightly modified ARM-PCR procedure. The first two PCR rounds used multiplex TRBV1-TRBV30 forward primers with a Cbeta reverse primer, each for 10 to 11 cycles. The public reads were reprocessed in TCRdb via fastp at Q25 and MiXCR, keeping in-frame beta chains. Rows matching on CDR3 protein sequence are summarized as one entry with the most common DNA and genes. In all, the sample holds 90,000 to 100,000 distinct CDR3 sequences, and more than 65% of those were seen once. The ten largest clones add up to 7.5% to 10% of the sample.

The sequencing sample was made of liver tumor tissue from sampling region 5. Per the publication, the cell subset or site label means: tumor region T5, tumor centre. These receptors were collected from a woman aged 60-70 years with primary liver carcinoma and hepatitis B virus infection.

To note about this clonotype: At one boundary the junction diverges from the germline segment, which might be a read error. The chain couples TRBV5-1 to TRBJ1-1, with D uncertain. CDR1 and CDR2 from the germline V gene are SGHRS and YFSETQ. This CDR3 comprises 14 residues. CDR3 bases: TGCGCCTGCAGCTTTGGCAACCGGAACACTGAAGCTTTCTTT. Its protein is CACSFGNRNTEAFF.

Of note for this clonotype: This CDR3 is missing its conserved last phenylalanine or tryptophan, likely due to a read error. V gene TRBV6-2 or TRBV6-3 combines with J gene TRBJ2-7, with D possibly TRBD2 on 5 matching bases. The CDR3 is made up of 15 amino acids. The germline V gene has CDR1 MNHEY and CDR2 SVGEGT. In DNA form, the CDR3 reads TGTGCTAGCAGTTACTCTCGGAGTAGCGTCTACGAGCAGTACCTC. Amino acids: CASSYSRSSVYEQYL.

This clonotype was observed a few times. With a much larger clone just one base away, this may be a read error. The chain carries TRBV6-1 and TRBJ2-2, with a weak D call TRBD2 (5 bases). CDR1 and CDR2 from the germline V gene are MNHNS and SASEGT. The CDR3 is made up of 15 amino acids. Written as DNA, the CDR3 is TGTGCCAGCAGTGTTAGAGCCGGTGGCACCGGGGAGCTGCTTTTT. Protein product: CASSVRAGGTGELLF.

The rearrangement links TRBV20-1 to TRBJ1-2; 12 bases are shared with TRBD1. With V trimmed by 1 base and J by 8 bases, 5 bases remained unmatched. The germline V gene has CDR1 DFQATT and CDR2 SNEGSKA (reference sequence). The CDR3 extends over 14 amino acids. In DNA, the CDR3 is TGCAGTGCTAGAGCGGGACAGGGGGCTTTGGGCTACACCTTC. Its translation is CSARAGQGALGYTF.

As to this clonotype: A clone one base away is much larger, so this may be a read error. The chain recombines TRBV12-3 or TRBV12-4 with TRBJ2-1; 10 bases fit TRBD2. V dropped 10 bases and J dropped 15; count of bases not matched to a gene: 21. The CDR3 runs 15 residues. The CDR3 sequence is CANKIKQITSGEVFF. The CDR3, as DNA: TGTGCCAACAAAATCAAGCAAATAACTAGCGGGGAGGTGTTCTTC.

On this clonotype itself: A read error may produce the germline difference seen at one junction end. The V gene is TRBV4-1, the J gene TRBJ1-3, with D hard to call. Germline V gene data show CDR1 as MGHRA and CDR2 as YSYEKL. This CDR3 is 12 amino acids long. The CDR3 region is CARSHPMDTIYF. Written as DNA, the CDR3 is TGTGCCAGGAGCCACCCGATGGACACCATATATTTT.

This clonotype was counted ten times or more. The rearrangement links TRBV12-3 or TRBV12-4 to TRBJ1-4, with TRBD1 identical over 7 bases. V was pared by 3 bases and J by 7 bases, with 8 bases of the junction left unmatched. The CDR3 consists of 15 residues. This CDR3 reads CASSFKQGMAEKLFF. CDR3 DNA sequence: TGTGCCAGCAGTTTTAAACAGGGGATGGCTGAAAAACTGTTTTTT.

A few counts support this clonotype. The V and J genes are TRBV30 and TRBJ2-2; 11 nucleotides line up with TRBD2. This CDR3 is built from 18 residues. V lost 4 bases, J lost 1 base, and 11 bases stayed unmatched. Germline V gene lookup returns CDR1 GTSNPN and CDR2 SVGIG (reference sequence). In DNA, the CDR3 is TGTGCCTGGACAAAGGGTACTAGCGGGAGTAAGAACACCGGGGAGCTGTTTTTT. Encoded protein: CAWTKGTSGSKNTGELFF.

By share, this clonotype ranks as medium-sized. V and J are TRBV11-3 and TRBJ2-1, with TRBD2 matching over 8 bases. CDR1 is SGHNT and CDR2 is YENEEA in the germline V gene. The CDR3 extends over 15 amino acids. Trimming cost V 4 bases and J 6 bases; bases outside gene matches: 8. The CDR3 DNA is TGTGCCAGCAGCTCAACCGGGACTAGAAGCAATGAGCAGTTCTTC. Translated, it gives CASSSTGTRSNEQFF.

V is TRBV29-1 and J is TRBJ2-3; D not resolved. The CDR3 extends over 12 amino acids. The V end lost 8 bases, the J end lost 5 bases, and 14 bases lay between the germline ends. Germline CDR1 and CDR2: SQVTM and ANQGSEA. CDR3 protein: CSLTSDGDTQYF. The DNA of the CDR3 is TGCAGCCTGACAAGCGACGGAGATACGCAGTATTTT.

As for this clonotype: One junction end does not reproduce the germline sequence, and a read error may be involved. V and J are TRBV11-2 and TRBJ1-2; D unclear. CDR3 length equals 16 residues. Germline assignment: CDR1 SGHAT and CDR2 FQNNGV. DNA for the CDR3: TGTGCCAGCATCCCAGCCTCGGGGAAGCCTAACTATGACTACACCTTC. Its translation: CASIPASGKPNYDYTF.

In the case of this clonotype: An end of the junction differs from the germline gene, which may be a read error. The chain carries TRBV11-2 and TRBJ2-7; D is unresolved. Germline loops: CDR1 SGHAT, CDR2 FQNNGV. The length of the CDR3 is 13 residues. The CDR3 reads CASSLTSRSEHYF. In DNA form, the CDR3 reads TGTGCCAGCAGCTTAACAAGCAGGAGCGAGCACTACTTC.

This clonotype has just a few counts. V and J are TRBV30 and TRBJ1-5; D is ambiguous. The CDR3 is 13 amino acids. Per germline, CDR1 GTSNPN and CDR2 SVGIG (reference sequence). The ends were cut back, 3 bases at V and 4 bases at J, with 10 bases in the middle. The CDR3 is CAWSRASNQPQHF. CDR3 DNA sequence: TGTGCCTGGAGCCGGGCGTCGAATCAGCCCCAGCATTTT.

This clonotype was seen only a few times. This chain uses TRBV11-2 with TRBJ2-3; 7 nucleotides align to TRBD2. This CDR3 has 15 residues. J was trimmed by 1 base and V by 6 bases; bases with no gene match: 7. CDR1 and CDR2 from the germline V gene are SGHAT and FQNNGV. Here the CDR3 reads CASRPLGGRTDTQYF. The CDR3 coding sequence is TGTGCCAGCAGGCCCTTGGGAGGGCGCACAGATACGCAGTATTTT.

This clonotype has just one count. The chain carries TRBV20-1 and TRBJ2-5, with 10 nucleotides matching TRBD2. After removal of 2 bases from V and 4 bases from J, the junction contained 1 base not matched to a gene. CDR1 and CDR2 (germline): DFQATT, SNEGSKA (reference sequence). The CDR3 contains 13 residues. This chain's CDR3 is CSARRLAGETQYF. The CDR3, as DNA: TGCAGTGCTAGAAGACTAGCGGGAGAGACCCAGTACTTC.

Concerning this clonotype: Without the conserved terminal phenylalanine or tryptophan, this CDR3 likely stems from a read error. Because the CDR3's place on the DNA is in doubt, the DNA is left out and the CDR3 is given as listed by TCRdb. This rearrangement joins TRBV11-3 to TRBJ2-7; the table's TRBD1 call for D was not verified on the DNA. CDR1 SGHNT and CDR2 YENEEA come from the germline V gene. A total of 15 residues make up the CDR3, ends included. CDR3: CASSPGTGGNYEQNL.

As to this clonotype: Because it lacks the conserved phenylalanine or tryptophan at the end, this CDR3 is likely a read error. The genes are TRBV30 and TRBJ2-3; 9 positions match TRBD2. This CDR3 has 15 amino acids. Germline V gene lookup returns CDR1 GTSNPN and CDR2 SVGIG (reference sequence). CDR3 DNA: TGTGCCTGGCGTGTGGGTAGCGGGAGATCAGATACGCAGTATCTT. This encodes CAWRVGSGRSDTQYL.

For this clonotype: This may be a read error: a much more frequent sequence differs by one nucleotide. V is TRBV5-1 and J is TRBJ2-1; no clear D gene. The CDR3 length is 13 residues. The V gene lost 5 bases and the J gene lost 10 bases, with 16 bases spanning the gap. Germline assignment: CDR1 SGHRS and CDR2 YFSETQ. The CDR3: CASRPDATKEQFF. CDR3 bases: TGCGCCAGCAGACCCGACGCCACCAAAGAGCAGTTCTTC.

Of note for this clonotype: Since a much larger clone is just one base distant, this may be a read error. The gene calls are TRBV6-1 and TRBJ2-7; 13 positions agree with TRBD2. This CDR3 contains 13 residues. The germline V gene has CDR1 MNHNS and CDR2 SASEGT. Losses at the gene ends were 9 bases for V and 7 bases for J; bases not matched to a gene: 6. CDR3 sequence reads: CASLLAGGLEQYF. The DNA for the CDR3 is TGTGCCAGTTTACTAGCGGGAGGGCTTGAGCAGTACTTC.

This clonotype was found many times. The genes are TRBV5-4 and TRBJ1-2, with TRBD1 matching 7 bases. V was pared by 4 bases and J by 6 bases, with 12 bases of the junction left unmatched. Germline V CDR1 and CDR2: SGHNT, YYREEE (reference sequence). This CDR3 comprises 15 residues. The CDR3 sequence: CASSRGPAGRDGYTF. DNA of the CDR3: TGTGCCAGCAGCAGGGGGCCGGCAGGGAGGGATGGCTACACCTTC.

V gene TRBV20-1 combines with J gene TRBJ1-1; D is possibly TRBD1 (5 bases). Trimming pared 5 bases from V and 5 bases from J, leaving 15 bases between. The length of the CDR3 is 13 residues. Germline values: CDR1 DFQATT, CDR2 SNEGSKA (reference sequence). The CDR3 here is CSARSRVGTEAFF. The CDR3, as DNA: TGCAGTGCTCGATCCAGGGTAGGAACTGAAGCTTTCTTT.

This clonotype was observed once. The conserved final phenylalanine or tryptophan is absent from the CDR3, which likely points to a read error. The rearrangement joins TRBV11-3 to TRBJ2-1; D is undetermined. Germline V gene sequence: CDR1 SGHNT, CDR2 YENEEA. CDR3 length equals 17 residues. V gave up 0 bases and J gave up 4 bases, with 16 bases separating them. CDR3 in DNA: TGTGCCAGCAGCTTAGATTTCGGCCTAGACGTTTACAATGAGCAGTTCCTC. Protein sequence: CASSLDFGLDVYNEQFL.

The rearrangement links TRBV11-2 to TRBJ1-2; no definite D call. Trimming left V 5 bases short and J 0 bases short, with 16 bases between. Germline lookup yields CDR1 SGHAT and CDR2 FQNNGV. The CDR3 has 16 amino acids. The CDR3 nucleotides are TGTGCCAGCAGCCTAGTCTCGGGGAAGCCTAACTATGGCTACACCTTC. Translation: CASSLVSGKPNYGYTF.

This clonotype appeared once. The rearrangement uses TRBV29-1 and TRBJ1-1, with D possibly matching TRBD1 (6 bases). Germline CDR1 and CDR2: SQVTM and ANQGSEA. Trimming pared 7 bases from V and 3 bases from J, leaving 21 bases between. This CDR3 has 15 residues. The CDR3 DNA reads as TGCAGCGGGGGTAGACAGGACTCTTCCTACACTGAAGCTTTCTTT. Translating it yields CSGGRQDSSYTEAFF. The variable domain in full, completed from reference TRBV29-1 and TRBJ1-1, reads SAVISQKPSRDICQRGTSLTIQCQVDSQVTMMFWYRQQPGQSLTLIATANQGSEATYESGFVIDKFPISRPNLTFSTLTVSNMSPEDSSIYLCSGGRQDSSYTEAFFGQGTRLTVV.

Comments on this clonotype: The junction and the germline gene differ at one end; a read error may be behind it. The chain recombines TRBV11-2 with TRBJ2-1, with TRBD2 identical over 14 bases. The CDR3 is 17 amino acids. Germline CDR1 reads SGHAT; CDR2 reads FQNNGV. The CDR3 here is CACSRRLAGGSGYEQFF. CDR3 DNA: TGTGCCTGCAGCAGGAGACTAGCGGGAGGGTCGGGGTATGAGCAGTTCTTC. The complete variable domain, with remaining parts taken from reference TRBV11-2 and TRBJ2-1, reads EAGVAQSPRYKIIEKRQSVAFWCNPISGHATLYWYQQILGQGPKLLIQFQNNGVVDDSQLPKDRFSAERLKGVDSTLKIQPAKLEDSAVYLCACSRRLAGGSGYEQFFGPGTRLTVL.

This clonotype was recorded at least ten times. The chain is built from TRBV6-6 and TRBJ1-1; D not resolved. Germline lookup yields CDR1 MNHNY and CDR2 SVGAGI (reference sequence). Trimming stripped 2 bases from V and 1 base from J, with 8 bases between. The CDR3 consists of 14 residues. CDR3 residues: CASSYAGTNTEAFF. The CDR3 DNA is TGTGCCAGCAGTTACGCGGGCACGAACACTGAAGCTTTCTTT.

In the case of this clonotype: No conserved phenylalanine or tryptophan ends this CDR3, so it is likely a read error. Because the CDR3's place on the DNA is in doubt, the DNA is left out and the CDR3 is given as listed by TCRdb. This chain links TRBV11-2 with TRBJ1-2; whether TRBD1, the table's D call, matches the DNA was not checked. Germline CDR1 is SGHAT and CDR2 is FQNNGV. The CDR3 numbers 14 amino acids, ends counted. The CDR3: CASSLNRGFYGYIL.

Notes on this clonotype: The missing conserved phenylalanine or tryptophan at the end of this CDR3 makes a read error likely. The chain joins TRBV4-1 to TRBJ2-3, with TRBD2 matching over 9 bases. Germline CDR1 MGHRA, CDR2 YSYEKL. CDR3 length equals 15 residues. Trimming took 4 bases from V and 5 from J; bases not matched to a gene: 7. This CDR3 is CASSLGQAGGDTQYS. The CDR3 DNA follows: TGCGCCAGCAGCCTCGGACAAGCGGGAGGAGATACGCAGTATTCT.

This clonotype was seen a single time. The chain has TRBV2 and TRBJ2-7; TRBD1 might be the D (5 bases). The CDR3 consists of 12 residues. Germline CDR1 is SNHLY and CDR2 is FYNNEI. As DNA, the CDR3 is TGTGACGGACAAAAGGACTCCTACGAGCAGTACTTC. Translating it yields CDGQKDSYEQYF.

The V call is TRBV11-2, the J call TRBJ2-2; D is undetermined. V was clipped by 5 bases and J by 7 bases, with 20 bases between them. Per the germline V gene, CDR1 is SGHAT and CDR2 is FQNNGV. The CDR3 runs 16 residues. CDR3 in DNA: TGTGCCAGCAGCGTAAGTTCGGAACTATCTGGCGGGGAGCTGTTTTTT. Protein product: CASSVSSELSGGELFF.

As regards this clonotype: A read error may explain this, as a much larger clone is one base away. The chain links TRBV5-8 to TRBJ2-3; 8 positions agree with TRBD1. Germline CDR1 reads SGHTS; CDR2 reads YDEGEE. This CDR3 is 16 amino acids long. DNA for the CDR3: TGTACCAGCAGCTTGGGATCAGGGGGCATCACAGATACGCAGTATTTT. Encoded protein: CTSSLGSGGITDTQYF.

Turning to this clonotype: One junction end disagrees with the germline gene, perhaps due to a read error. This sequence joins TRBV20-1 and TRBJ2-7, with 8 nucleotides matching TRBD1. CDR1 is DFQATT, CDR2 SNEGSKA, per germline (reference sequence). This CDR3 contains 13 residues. CDR3 protein: CSAVDRGVYEQYF. CDR3 DNA: TGCAGTGCTGTAGACAGGGGTGTCTACGAGCAATACTTC.